This T cell receptor beta chain was captured by sequencing in a study of blood T cell repertoires in COVID-19. Germline CDR1 reads KGHSH; CDR2 reads LQKENI. CDR3 size: 12 residues. V shed 3 bases and J shed 5 bases, with 5 bases lying between them. Source study methods: For nucleated cells, counts were estimated from reference gene primer amplification. Profiled with immunoSEQ multiplex PCR; TCRdb holds only in-frame clones, not every one. V and J calls and clone size are copied from that table; D and trimming were computed from the DNA. Of 360,000 or so clones listed, 85% to 90% were seen once; the top ten hold 6.5%.

This TCR was sampled from a man between 18 and 29 years old with active or convalescent COVID-19. The sequenced sample was peripheral blood. The chain joins TRBV18 to TRBJ2-1; D uncertain. This chain's CDR3 is CASSPYDNEQFF. CDR3 coding DNA: TGTGCCAGCTCACCCTATGACAATGAGCAGTTCTTC.